This record covers a single T cell receptor (beta chain). Germline V gene data show CDR1 as SGHRS and CDR2 as YFSETQ. The CDR3 totals 14 residues. Trimming took 2 bases from V and 3 from J, leaving 11 bases between them. 13 Jbeta primers and 60 Vbeta primers were used for the PCR. Profiled with immunoSEQ multiplex PCR; TCRdb holds only in-frame clones, not every one. This table holds tens of thousands of clones. These data belong to a study of cytomegalovirus exposure and HLA in healthy donors. The chain uses TRBV5-1 and TRBJ1-1; TRBD1 might be the D (5 bases). Sequencing used PBMCs. The sequence was collected from a woman in her thirties in good health and CMV-seronegative. For the CDR3, the DNA is TGCGCCAGCAGCTTCAGGGTAGGGGACACTGAAGCTTTCTTT. Its translation: CASSFRVGDTEAFF.